The 11 T cell receptor beta chains listed next were all sequenced from one sample in a study of identifying expanded T cells in peripheral blood. The assay was immunoSEQ multiplex PCR, and TCRdb's table has in-frame clones only and misses some. The data contain about 76,000 clones, roughly 86% of them seen just once; the ten biggest clones take up about 18%. The sequencing input was blood. The receptors were sampled from a person aged 18 to 75 in good health.

This chain connects TRBV4-2 to TRBJ1-2; TRBD1 matches 8 bases. The germline gives CDR1 LGHNA, CDR2 YNFKEQ. V dropped 2 bases and J dropped 8; count of bases not matched to a gene: 10. There are 15 residues in the CDR3. The CDR3 DNA sequence: TGTGCCAGCAGCCAAACACAGGGGGAAAGTGAAGGCTACACCTTC. It codes for CASSQTQGESEGYTF.

CDR3 sequence: CASSLDWRELFF. The CDR3 DNA reads as TGTGCCAGCAGCTTGGACTGGCGGGAGCTGTTTTTT. The chain combines TRBV11-2 with TRBJ2-2, with a tentative D call TRBD2 (5 bases). Looked up from germline, CDR1 is SGHAT and CDR2 is FQNNGV. With 3 bases removed from V and 9 bases from J, the gap between germline ends came to 8 bases. This CDR3 contains 12 residues.

In its sample, this clone was seen once. V usage is TRBV29-1 and J usage is TRBJ2-2; maybe TRBD1 (6 bases). CDR1 and CDR2 (germline): SQVTM, ANQGSEA. The CDR3 has 13 amino acids. V shed 7 bases and J shed 1 base, with 10 bases lying between them. The CDR3: CSAGTLNTGELFF. CDR3 sequence (DNA): TGCAGCGCCGGGACACTGAACACCGGGGAGCTGTTTTTT.

The chain links TRBV4-1 to TRBJ2-6; unclear D gene. CDR1 MGHRA and CDR2 YSYEKL come from the germline V gene. This CDR3 spans 15 amino acids. The V end was cut by 0 bases, the J end by 0 bases, with 3 bases between. The CDR3 bases are TGCGCCAGCAGCCAAGATGGCTCTGGGGCCAACGTCCTGACTTTC. Translation gives CASSQDGSGANVLTF.

As to this clone: The junction does not match germline at one end; this may be a read error. The V call is TRBV7-3, the J call TRBJ2-1, with D hard to call. Germline CDR1 and CDR2: SGHTA and FQGTGA. The CDR3 contains 16 residues. The CDR3 coding sequence is TGTGCCAGCAGCTTAACGTTGGGTAGCTCCCACAATGAGCAGTTCTTC. The encoded protein is CASSLTLGSSHNEQFF.

This clone was counted only a few times. The rearrangement links TRBV6-4 to TRBJ2-1; 12 bases fit TRBD2. The germline CDR1 and CDR2 sequences are MRHNA and SNTAGT. Unmatched junction bases numbered 0, after V lost 0 bases and J lost 6 bases. This CDR3 contains 15 residues. The CDR3 DNA reads TGTGCCAGCAGTGACTCGACTAGCGGGAGCAATGAGCAGTTCTTC. It encodes CASSDSTSGSNEQFF.

This chain connects TRBV6-6 to TRBJ2-7; 7 nucleotides match TRBD1. V lost 5 bases and J lost 5; bases outside the gene matches: 9. The length of the CDR3 is 14 residues. Germline CDR1 and CDR2: MNHNY and SVGAGI (reference sequence). This chain's CDR3 is CASSQWTGVDEQYF. For the CDR3, the DNA is TGTGCCAGCAGTCAATGGACAGGAGTGGACGAGCAGTACTTC.

This clone was observed a handful of times. The chain uses TRBV30 and TRBJ2-1, with TRBD2 matching over 8 bases. Germline CDR1 reads GTSNPN; CDR2 reads SVGIG (reference sequence). The CDR3 contains 15 residues. The J segment lost 3 bases and the V segment lost 4 bases, leaving 8 bases of the junction unmatched. The DNA for the CDR3 is TGTGCCTGGACGGAAAGCGGGAGCTTCTACAATGAGCAGTTCTTC. As protein: CAWTESGSFYNEQFF.

V and J are TRBV7-2 and TRBJ2-6, with 10 bases aligning to TRBD1. CDR3 length: 18 residues. Trimming took 5 bases from V and 2 from J; bases not matched to a gene: 9. Germline V gene data show CDR1 as SGHTA and CDR2 as FQGNSA. The CDR3 region has the DNA TGTGCCAGCAGCCCCGGGACAGGGGTGCGGGCTGGGGCCAACGTCCTGACTTTC. Amino acids: CASSPGTGVRAGANVLTF.

The rearrangement joins TRBV27 to TRBJ2-1, with TRBD2 identical over 8 bases. Germline CDR1 is MNHEY and CDR2 is SMNVEV (reference sequence). J lost 7 bases, V lost 4 bases, and 6 bases had no gene match. The CDR3 length is 14 residues. The CDR3 coding sequence is TGTGCCAGCAGTTCCGGACTAGCCGAGAATGAGCAGTTCTTC. Protein sequence: CASSSGLAENEQFF.

V is TRBV2 and J is TRBJ2-7; the match to TRBD2 covers 7 bases. J gave up 4 bases and V 4 bases, and 4 bases lay outside the gene matches. The CDR3 is 13 amino acids. Per germline, CDR1 SNHLY and CDR2 FYNNEI. Here the CDR3 DNA reads TGTGCCAGCAGTGGGGGAGGGAGTTACGAGCAGTACTTC. Its protein is CASSGGGSYEQYF.